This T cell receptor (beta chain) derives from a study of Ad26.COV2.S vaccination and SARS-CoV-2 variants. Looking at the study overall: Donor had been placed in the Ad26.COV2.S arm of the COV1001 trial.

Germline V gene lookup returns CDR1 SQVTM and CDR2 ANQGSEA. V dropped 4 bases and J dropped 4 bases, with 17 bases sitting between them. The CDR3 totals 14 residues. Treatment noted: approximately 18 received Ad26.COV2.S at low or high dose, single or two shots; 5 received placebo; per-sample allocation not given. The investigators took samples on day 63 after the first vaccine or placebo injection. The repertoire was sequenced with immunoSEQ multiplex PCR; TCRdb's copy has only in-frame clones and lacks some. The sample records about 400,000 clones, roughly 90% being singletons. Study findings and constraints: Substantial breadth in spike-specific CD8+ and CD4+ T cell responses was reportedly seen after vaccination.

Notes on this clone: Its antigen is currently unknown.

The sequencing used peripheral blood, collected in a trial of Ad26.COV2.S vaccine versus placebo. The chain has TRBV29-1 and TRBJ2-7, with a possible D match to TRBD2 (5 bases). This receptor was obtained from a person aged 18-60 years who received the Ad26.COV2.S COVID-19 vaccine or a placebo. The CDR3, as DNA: TGCAGCGTTGTCTTGGACGGGATGGGATACGAGCAGTACTTC. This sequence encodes CSVVLDGMGYEQYF.